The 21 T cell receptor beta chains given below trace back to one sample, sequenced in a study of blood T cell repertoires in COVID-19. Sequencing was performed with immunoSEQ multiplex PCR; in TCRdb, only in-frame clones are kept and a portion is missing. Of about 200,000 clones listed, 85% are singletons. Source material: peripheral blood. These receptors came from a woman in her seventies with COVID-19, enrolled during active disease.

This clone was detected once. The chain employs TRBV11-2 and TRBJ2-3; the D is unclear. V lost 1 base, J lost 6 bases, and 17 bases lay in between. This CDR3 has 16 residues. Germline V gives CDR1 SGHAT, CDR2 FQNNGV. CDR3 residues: CASSLGVSAPTDTQYF. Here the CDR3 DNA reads TGTGCCAGCAGCTTAGGTGTCAGCGCGCCCACGGATACGCAGTATTTT.

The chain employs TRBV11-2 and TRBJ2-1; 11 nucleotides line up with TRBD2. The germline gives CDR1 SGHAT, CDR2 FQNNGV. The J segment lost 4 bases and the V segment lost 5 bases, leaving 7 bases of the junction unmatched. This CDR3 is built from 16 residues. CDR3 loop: CASSQGLADTYNEQFF. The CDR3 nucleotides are TGTGCCAGCAGCCAGGGACTAGCGGACACATACAATGAGCAGTTCTTC.

CDR3 in amino acids: CSGTGLAGPYEQYF. In nucleotides, the CDR3 is TGCAGCGGGACGGGACTAGCGGGTCCCTACGAGCAGTACTTC. This sequence joins TRBV29-1 and TRBJ2-7; TRBD2 aligns across 12 bases. V lost 7 bases and J lost 2; bases outside the gene matches: 6. The CDR3 has 14 amino acids. Germline-derived CDR1 and CDR2 are SQVTM and ANQGSEA.

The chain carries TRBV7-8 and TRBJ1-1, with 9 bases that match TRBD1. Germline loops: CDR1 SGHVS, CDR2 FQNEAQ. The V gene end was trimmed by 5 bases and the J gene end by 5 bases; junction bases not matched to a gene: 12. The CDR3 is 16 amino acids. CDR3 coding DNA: TGTGCCAGCAGCCCGGGACAGGGAGTGGTAGTGACTGAAGCTTTCTTT. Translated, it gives CASSPGQGVVVTEAFF.

CDR3 nucleotides: TGCGCCAGCAGCCCATCGAACACTGAAGCTTTCTTT. It specifies CASSPSNTEAFF. This chain links TRBV4-1 with TRBJ1-1; D is unclear. The CDR3 extends over 12 amino acids. Trimming took off 4 bases at V and 1 base at J, with 4 bases between the two ends. Germline CDR1 MGHRA, CDR2 YSYEKL.

CDR3 nucleotide sequence: TGTGCCAGCAGCCAATCCGGGACTAGCGGGAAGAGGGCAGATACGCAGTATTTT. It is translated as CASSQSGTSGKRADTQYF. The chain couples TRBV3-1 (or the pseudogene TRBV3-2) to TRBJ2-3, with 13 bases identical to TRBD2. Trimming removed 2 bases from V and 4 bases from J; junction bases left unmatched: 9. This CDR3 region has 18 residues. Germline V gene data show CDR1 as LGHDT and CDR2 as YNNKEL (reference sequence).

In DNA, the CDR3 is TGTGCCAGCAGCCCCCAGGGGGGTTCGGGCACTGAAGCTTTCTTT. Protein product: CASSPQGGSGTEAFF. The V call is TRBV9, the J call TRBJ1-1; the match to TRBD1 covers 7 bases. Trimming removed 4 bases from V and 4 bases from J; junction bases left unmatched: 10. Germline CDR1 SGDLS, CDR2 YYNGEE. CDR3 length: 15 amino acids.

The CDR3 DNA follows: TGTGCCAGCAGCTTAACGGCGGGGACCCAAGAGACCCAGTACTTC. Protein: CASSLTAGTQETQYF. The rearrangement links TRBV7-3 to TRBJ2-5; weak D call: TRBD2 (6 bases). This CDR3 has 15 amino acids. The ends were cut back, 0 bases at V and 1 base at J, with 9 bases in the middle. Germline V lookup: CDR1 SGHTA, CDR2 FQGTGA.

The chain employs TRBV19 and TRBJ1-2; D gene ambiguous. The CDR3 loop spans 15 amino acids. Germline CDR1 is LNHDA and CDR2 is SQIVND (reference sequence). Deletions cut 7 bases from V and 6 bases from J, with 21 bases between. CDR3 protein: CASISIAGGGNGYTF. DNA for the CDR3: TGTGCCAGTATTAGTATAGCGGGCGGAGGAAATGGCTACACCTTC.

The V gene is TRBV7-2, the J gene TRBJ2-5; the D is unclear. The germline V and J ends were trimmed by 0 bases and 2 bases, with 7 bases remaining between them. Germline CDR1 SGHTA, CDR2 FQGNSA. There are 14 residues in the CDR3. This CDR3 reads CASSLAQRQETQYF. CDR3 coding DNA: TGTGCCAGCAGCTTAGCTCAACGGCAAGAGACCCAGTACTTC.

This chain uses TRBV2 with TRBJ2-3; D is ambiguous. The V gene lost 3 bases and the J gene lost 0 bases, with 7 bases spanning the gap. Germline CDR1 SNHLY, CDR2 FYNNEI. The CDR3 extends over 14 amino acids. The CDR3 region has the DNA TGTGCCAGCAGTGAGGGCAGGAGCACAGATACGCAGTATTTT. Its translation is CASSEGRSTDTQYF.

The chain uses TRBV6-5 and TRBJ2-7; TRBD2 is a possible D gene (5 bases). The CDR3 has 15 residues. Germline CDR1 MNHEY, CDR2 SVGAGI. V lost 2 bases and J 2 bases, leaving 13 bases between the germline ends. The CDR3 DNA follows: TGTGCCAGCAGTTACACCCCGGGGAGCGCCTACGAGCAGTACTTC. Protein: CASSYTPGSAYEQYF.

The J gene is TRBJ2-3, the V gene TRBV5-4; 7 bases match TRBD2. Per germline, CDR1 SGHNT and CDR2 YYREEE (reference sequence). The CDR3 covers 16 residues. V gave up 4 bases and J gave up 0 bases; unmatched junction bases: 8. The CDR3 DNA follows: TGTGCCAGCAGCCCCGTGGCGGGAGCTAGCACAGATACGCAGTATTTT. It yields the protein CASSPVAGASTDTQYF. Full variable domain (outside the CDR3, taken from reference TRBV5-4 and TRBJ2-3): ETGVTQSPTHLIKTRGQQVTLRCSSQSGHNTVSWYQQALGQGPQFIFQYYREEENGRGNFPPRFSGLQFPNYSSELNVNALELDDSALYLCASSPVAGASTDTQYFGPGTRLTVL.

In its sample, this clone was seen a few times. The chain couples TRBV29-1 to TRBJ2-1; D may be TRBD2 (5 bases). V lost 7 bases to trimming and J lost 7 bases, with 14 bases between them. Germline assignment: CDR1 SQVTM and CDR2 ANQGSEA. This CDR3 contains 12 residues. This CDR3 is CSGEEGVNEQFF. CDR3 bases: TGCAGCGGGGAAGAGGGAGTGAATGAGCAGTTCTTC.

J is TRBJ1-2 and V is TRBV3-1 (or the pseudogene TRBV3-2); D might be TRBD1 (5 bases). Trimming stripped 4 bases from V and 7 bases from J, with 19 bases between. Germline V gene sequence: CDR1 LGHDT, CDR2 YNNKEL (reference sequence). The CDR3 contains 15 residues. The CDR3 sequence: CASSLNDGTAFGYTF. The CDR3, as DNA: TGTGCCAGCAGCCTTAACGACGGGACTGCATTTGGCTACACCTTC.

The chain's CDR3 is CASSGRGQETQYF. CDR3 DNA: TGTGCCAGCAGCGGTCGGGGTCAGGAGACCCAGTACTTC. The V call is TRBV21-1, the J call TRBJ2-5; the table names TRBD2, a call not compared with the DNA. TRBV21-1 is classified as a pseudogene. The CDR3 runs 13 residues.

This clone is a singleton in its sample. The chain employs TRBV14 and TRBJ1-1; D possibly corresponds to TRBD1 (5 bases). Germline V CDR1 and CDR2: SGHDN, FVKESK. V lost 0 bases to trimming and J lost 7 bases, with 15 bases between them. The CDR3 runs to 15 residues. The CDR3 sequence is CASSQEWAGRIEAFF. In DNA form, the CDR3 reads TGTGCCAGCAGCCAAGAATGGGCAGGGCGAATTGAAGCTTTCTTT.

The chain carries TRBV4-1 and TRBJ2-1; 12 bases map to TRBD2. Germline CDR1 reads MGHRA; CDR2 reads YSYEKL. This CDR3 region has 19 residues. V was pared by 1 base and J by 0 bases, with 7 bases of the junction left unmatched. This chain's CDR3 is CASSQVTSGSVGSYNEQFF. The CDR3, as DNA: TGCGCCAGCAGCCAAGTGACTAGCGGGAGCGTTGGCTCCTACAATGAGCAGTTCTTC.

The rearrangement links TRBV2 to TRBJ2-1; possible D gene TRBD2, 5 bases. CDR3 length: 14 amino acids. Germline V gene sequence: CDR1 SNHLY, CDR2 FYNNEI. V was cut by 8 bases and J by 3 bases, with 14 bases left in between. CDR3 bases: TGTGCCAGCTTTGGACTGCAGAGCTACAATGAGCAGTTCTTC. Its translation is CASFGLQSYNEQFF.

CDR3: CASSQRSGTTHSGNTIYF. CDR3 nucleotide sequence: TGTGCCAGCAGCCAACGGTCGGGGACTACCCACTCTGGAAACACCATATATTTT. The chain has TRBV3-1 (or the pseudogene TRBV3-2) and TRBJ1-3, with D tentatively TRBD1 (5 bases). The CDR3 is made up of 18 amino acids. Trimming removed 2 bases at V and 0 bases at J, with 17 bases between. Germline values: CDR1 LGHDT, CDR2 YNNKEL (reference sequence).

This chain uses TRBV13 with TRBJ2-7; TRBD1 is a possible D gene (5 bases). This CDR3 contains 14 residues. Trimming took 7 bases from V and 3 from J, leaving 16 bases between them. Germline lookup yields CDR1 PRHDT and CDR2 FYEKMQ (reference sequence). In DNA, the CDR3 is TGTGCCAGCACCCCACGGGCAGGGCGCTACGAGCAGTACTTC. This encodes CASTPRAGRYEQYF.